What follows is one T cell receptor (beta chain) and its context. Only in-frame clones appear in the TCRdb table, and some are missing; sequencing was by immunoSEQ multiplex PCR. The sample holds just over 150,000 clones, 80% to 90% seen once. This entry belongs to a study of T cell responses to AZD1222 COVID-19 vaccine. V was pared by 4 bases and J by 7 bases, with 8 bases of the junction left unmatched. CDR3 size: 14 residues. Germline-derived CDR1 and CDR2 are MGHDK and SYGVNS. The sequence derives from an adult who received the AZD1222 COVID-19 vaccine. Sample: peripheral blood, taken 28 days after the second AZD1222 dose. The chain combines TRBV25-1 with TRBJ1-1; 8 bases are shared with TRBD1. CDR3 nucleotide sequence: TGTGCCAGCAGTGGCCAAGGACAGGGCAGTGAAGCTTTCTTT. Amino acids: CASSGQGQGSEAFF.